This T cell receptor (beta chain) was captured by sequencing in a study of Graves' ophthalmopathy and Graves' hyperthyroidism. The wider study: Peripheral blood was gathered at the point of initial diagnosis, before any treatment started.

Details on this clonotype: The antigen remains undetermined.

The CDR3 totals 13 residues. V was shortened by 6 bases and J by 3 bases, with 14 bases between the two germline ends. Per the germline V gene, CDR1 is SQVTM and CDR2 is ANQGSEA. CDR3 regions of TCR beta were amplified from RNA transcripts. First-round RT-PCR used HTBI primers; second-round multiplex PCR followed. TCRdb reprocessed the multiplex PCR reads with MiXCR, giving one entry per CDR3 protein. The sample contains 500,000 to 800,000 distinct CDR3 sequences, about 41% of which appear only once. Orbital computed tomography, together with clinical symptoms, serum thyroxine, TRAb and thyroid ultrasound, was used for diagnosis. General study findings and limits: Blood samples also showed most expanded thyroid clonotypes exceeding 0.001 frequency.

The sequenced sample was peripheral blood. The chain recombines TRBV29-1 with TRBJ1-1, with TRBD1 as a possible D gene (6 bases). This TCR was sampled from an adult man with Graves' ophthalmopathy. The CDR3 region is CSVDTGTYTEAFF. CDR3 DNA: TGCAGCGTCGATACAGGGACGTACACTGAAGCTTTCTTT.